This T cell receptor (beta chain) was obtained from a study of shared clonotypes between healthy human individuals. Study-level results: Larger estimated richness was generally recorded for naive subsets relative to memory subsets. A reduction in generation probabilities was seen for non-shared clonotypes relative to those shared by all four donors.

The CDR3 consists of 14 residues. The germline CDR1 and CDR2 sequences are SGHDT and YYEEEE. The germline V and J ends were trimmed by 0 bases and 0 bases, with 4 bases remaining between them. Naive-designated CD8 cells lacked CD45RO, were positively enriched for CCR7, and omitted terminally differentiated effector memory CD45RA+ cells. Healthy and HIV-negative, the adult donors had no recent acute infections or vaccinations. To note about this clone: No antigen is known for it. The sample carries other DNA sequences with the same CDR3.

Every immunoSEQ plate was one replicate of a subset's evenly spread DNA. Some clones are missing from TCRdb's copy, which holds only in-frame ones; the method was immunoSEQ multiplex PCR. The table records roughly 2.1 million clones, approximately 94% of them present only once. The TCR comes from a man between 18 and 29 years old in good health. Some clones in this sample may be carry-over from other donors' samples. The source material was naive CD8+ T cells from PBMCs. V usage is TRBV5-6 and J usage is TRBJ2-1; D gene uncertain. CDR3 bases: TGTGCCAGCAGCTTGGGTAGCTCCTACAATGAGCAGTTCTTC. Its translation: CASSLGSSYNEQFF. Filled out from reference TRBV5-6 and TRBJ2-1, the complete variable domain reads DAGVTQSPTHLIKTRGQQVTLRCSPKSGHDTVSWYQQALGQGPQFIFQYYEEEERQRGNFPDRFSGHQFPNYSSELNVNALLLGDSALYLCASSLGSSYNEQFFGPGTRLTVL.